Shown below are 10 T cell receptor beta chains from a single sample sequenced in a study of identical twins. A single record per CDR3 protein comes from TCRdb applying MiXCR to the 5' RACE reads. The repertoire holds approximately 670,000 distinct CDR3 sequences, with around 5.7% as singletons. Sequencing was performed on naive T cells sorted from blood. Source of these receptors: a man aged 18 to 29 in good health.

Ten or more counts support this clonotype. The J gene is TRBJ2-7, the V gene TRBV12-3 or TRBV12-4, with 8 nucleotides matching TRBD1. The V and J ends lost 4 bases and 4 bases, in that order; junction bases with no gene match: 3. The CDR3 covers 13 residues. For the CDR3, the DNA is TGTGCCAGCAGTTCAGGGGGCAGGTACGAGCAGTACTTC. As protein: CASSSGGRYEQYF.

This clonotype was detected many times. This chain uses TRBV12-3 or TRBV12-4 with TRBJ2-5, with 7 positions matching TRBD1. Trimming took 7 bases from V and 5 from J; bases not matched to a gene: 13. This CDR3 has 15 residues. The CDR3 coding sequence is TGTGCCAGCACTCCAACAGGGGACGGGGCCGAGACCCAGTACTTC. Its translation: CASTPTGDGAETQYF.

The sample holds many counts of this clonotype. This chain links TRBV9 with TRBJ1-1; D is unresolved. The length of the CDR3 is 12 residues. V was clipped by 3 bases and J by 8 bases, with 11 bases between them. Germline loops: CDR1 SGDLS, CDR2 YYNGEE. CDR3 residues: CASSARGSEAFF. CDR3 nucleotide sequence: TGTGCCAGCAGCGCCCGGGGTTCGGAAGCTTTCTTT.

This clonotype has at least ten counts. The chain carries TRBV6-6 and TRBJ2-3, with D perhaps matching TRBD1 (5 bases). The V gene lost 0 bases and the J gene lost 6 bases, with 7 bases spanning the gap. CDR3 size: 13 residues. In germline, CDR1 is MNHNY, CDR2 SVGAGI (reference sequence). In nucleotides, the CDR3 is TGTGCCAGCAGTTACTCGACAGTGGATACGCAGTATTTT. This codes for CASSYSTVDTQYF.

This clonotype came up many times. The chain has TRBV20-1 and TRBJ2-3, with D possibly TRBD1 on 5 matching bases. Germline V lookup: CDR1 DFQATT, CDR2 SNEGSKA (reference sequence). The CDR3 spans 15 residues. V was pared by 2 bases and J by 0 bases, with 12 bases between. In DNA form, the CDR3 reads TGCAGTGCTAGAAATCCTGGGGCTAGCACAGATACGCAGTATTTT. Translated: CSARNPGASTDTQYF.

This rearrangement joins TRBV27 to TRBJ2-5; maybe TRBD2 (6 bases). Trimming took 4 bases from V and 1 from J, leaving 13 bases between them. The CDR3 has 15 amino acids. Germline CDR1 reads MNHEY; CDR2 reads SMNVEV (reference sequence). The CDR3, as DNA: TGTGCCAGCAGTTCCGTGGTTAGCGGCCAAGAGACCCAGTACTTC. Translation gives CASSSVVSGQETQYF.

The sample holds many counts of this clonotype. The chain recombines TRBV11-2 with TRBJ2-1, with TRBD2 identical over 15 bases. The V gene's germline CDR1 is SGHAT and CDR2 FQNNGV. V was pared by 2 bases and J by 4 bases, with 6 bases of the junction left unmatched. The CDR3 contains 18 residues. CDR3 sequence (DNA): TGTGCCAGCAGCTTAACTGGGACTAGCGGGAGGATGTACAATGAGCAGTTCTTC. Translation: CASSLTGTSGRMYNEQFF. Filled out from reference TRBV11-2 and TRBJ2-1, the complete variable domain reads EAGVAQSPRYKIIEKRQSVAFWCNPISGHATLYWYQQILGQGPKLLIQFQNNGVVDDSQLPKDRFSAERLKGVDSTLKIQPAKLEDSAVYLCASSLTGTSGRMYNEQFFGPGTRLTVL.

The sample holds many counts of this clonotype. V and J are TRBV29-1 and TRBJ1-1; D gene ambiguous. V shed 7 bases and J shed 1 base, with 13 bases lying between them. This CDR3 comprises 13 residues. The germline gives CDR1 SQVTM, CDR2 ANQGSEA. The CDR3 spells CSASAGPNTEAFF. In DNA form, the CDR3 reads TGCAGCGCCTCGGCTGGGCCGAACACTGAAGCTTTCTTT.

This clonotype appeared a few times. This chain uses TRBV18 with TRBJ2-1; no clear D gene. The CDR3 loop spans 14 amino acids. Trimming shortened V by 3 bases and J by 9 bases, and 15 bases separated the two germline ends. Per germline, CDR1 KGHSH and CDR2 LQKENI. The CDR3 protein is CASSPDSLGAEQFF. CDR3 DNA sequence: TGTGCCAGCTCACCCGATTCCTTAGGAGCTGAGCAGTTCTTC.

In its sample, this clonotype was seen a few times. The chain links TRBV14 to TRBJ2-1; TRBD2 aligns across 8 bases. Trimming cost V 4 bases and J 2 bases; bases outside gene matches: 4. Germline CDR1 is SGHDN and CDR2 is FVKESK. CDR3 size: 15 residues. CDR3 in amino acids: CASSPGTRPYNEQFF. The CDR3 DNA reads TGTGCCAGCAGCCCCGGGACTAGACCCTACAATGAGCAGTTCTTC.